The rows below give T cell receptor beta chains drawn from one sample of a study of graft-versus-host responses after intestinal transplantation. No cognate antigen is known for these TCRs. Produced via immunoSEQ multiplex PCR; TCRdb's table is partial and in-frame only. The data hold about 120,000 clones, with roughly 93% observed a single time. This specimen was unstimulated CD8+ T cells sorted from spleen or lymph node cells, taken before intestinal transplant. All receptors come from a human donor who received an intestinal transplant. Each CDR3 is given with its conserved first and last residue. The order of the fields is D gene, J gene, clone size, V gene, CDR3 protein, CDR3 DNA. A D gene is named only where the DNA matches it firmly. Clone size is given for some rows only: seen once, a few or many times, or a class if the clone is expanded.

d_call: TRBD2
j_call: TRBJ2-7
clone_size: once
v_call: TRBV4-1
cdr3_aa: CASSQHGTSGTREQYF
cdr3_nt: TGCGCCAGCAGCCAACACGGGACTAGCGGGACACGGGAGCAGTACTTC

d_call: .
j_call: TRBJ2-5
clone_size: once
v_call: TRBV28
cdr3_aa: CASSRALTTDQETQYF
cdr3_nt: TGTGCCAGCAGTCGCGCCCTTACGACAGACCAAGAGACCCAGTACTTC

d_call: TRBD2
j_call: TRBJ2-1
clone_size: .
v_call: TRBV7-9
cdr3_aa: CASSPGTSGRKEQFF
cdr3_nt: TGTGCCAGCAGCCCCGGGACTAGCGGGAGAAAAGAGCAGTTCTTC

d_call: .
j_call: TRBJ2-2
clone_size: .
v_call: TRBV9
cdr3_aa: CASSVSGGGELFF
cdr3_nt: TGTGCCAGCAGCGTAAGTGGTGGCGGGGAGCTGTTTTTT

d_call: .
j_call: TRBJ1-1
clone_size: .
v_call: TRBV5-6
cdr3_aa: CASSLGDGYTEAFF
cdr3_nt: TGTGCCAGCAGCTTGGGGGACGGATACACTGAAGCTTTCTTT

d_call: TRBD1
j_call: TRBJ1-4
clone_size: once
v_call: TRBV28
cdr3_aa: CASRADRVKATNEKLFF
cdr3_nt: TGTGCCAGCAGGGCTGACAGGGTGAAAGCAACTAATGAAAAACTGTTTTTT

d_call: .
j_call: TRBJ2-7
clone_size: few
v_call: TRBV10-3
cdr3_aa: CAISESLLEQYF
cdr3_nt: TGTGCCATCAGTGAGTCCCTCCTGGAGCAGTACTTC

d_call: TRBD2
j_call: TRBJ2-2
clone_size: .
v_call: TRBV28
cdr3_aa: CAIPGEGLNTGELFF
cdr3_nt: TGTGCCATCCCTGGGGAGGGGCTAAACACCGGGGAGCTGTTTTTT

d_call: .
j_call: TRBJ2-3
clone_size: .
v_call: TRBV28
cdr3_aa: CASSPTDTQYF
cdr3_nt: TGTGCCAGCAGTCCGACAGATACGCAGTATTTT

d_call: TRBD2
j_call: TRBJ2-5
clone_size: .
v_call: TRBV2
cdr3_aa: CASSEAEVAGGGETQYF
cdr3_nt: TGTGCCAGCAGTGAAGCGGAGGTAGCGGGAGGAGGAGAGACCCAGTACTTC

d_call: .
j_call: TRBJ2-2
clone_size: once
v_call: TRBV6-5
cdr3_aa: CASTNGITGELFF
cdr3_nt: TGTGCCAGCACCAACGGTATAACCGGGGAGCTGTTTTTT

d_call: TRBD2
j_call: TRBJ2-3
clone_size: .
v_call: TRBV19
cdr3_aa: CASIQTSGASSDTQYF
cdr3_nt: TGTGCCAGTATTCAGACTAGCGGGGCCTCCTCAGATACGCAGTATTTT

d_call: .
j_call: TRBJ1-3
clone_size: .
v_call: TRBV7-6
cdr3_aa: CASSHMGPGNTIYF
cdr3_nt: TGTGCCAGCAGCCACATGGGGCCTGGAAACACCATATATTTT

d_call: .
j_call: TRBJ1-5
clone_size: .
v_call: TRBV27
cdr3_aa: CASSLMIYQPQHF
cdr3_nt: TGTGCCAGCAGTTTGATGATCTATCAGCCCCAGCATTTT

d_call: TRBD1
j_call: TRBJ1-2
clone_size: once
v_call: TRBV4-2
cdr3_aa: CASSPYYNSGTGYGYTF
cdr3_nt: TGTGCCAGCAGCCCTTACTACAATTCCGGGACAGGCTATGGCTACACCTTC

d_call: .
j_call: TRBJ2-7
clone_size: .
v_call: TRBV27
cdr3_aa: CASSYSGTNYEQYF
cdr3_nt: TGTGCCAGCAGTTACTCGGGGACAAACTACGAGCAGTACTTC

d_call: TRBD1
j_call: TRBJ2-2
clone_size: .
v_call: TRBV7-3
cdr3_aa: CASSLGQGNTGELFF
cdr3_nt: TGTGCCAGCAGCTTAGGACAGGGGAACACCGGGGAGCTGTTTTTT

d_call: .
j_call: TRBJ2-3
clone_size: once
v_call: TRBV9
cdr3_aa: CASSSRGGGTDTQYF
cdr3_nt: TGTGCCAGCTCCTCGCGCGGCGGGGGCACAGATACGCAGTATTTT

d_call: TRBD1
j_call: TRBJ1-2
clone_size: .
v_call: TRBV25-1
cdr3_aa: CASSDETGDGYTF
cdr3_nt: TGTGCCAGCAGTGACGAGACAGGGGACGGCTACACCTTC

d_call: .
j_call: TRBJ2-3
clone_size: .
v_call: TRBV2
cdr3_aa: CASSGPYF
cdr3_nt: TGTGCCAGCAGCGGACCGTATTTT

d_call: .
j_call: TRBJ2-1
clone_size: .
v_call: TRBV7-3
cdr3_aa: CASSLGVSYNEQFF
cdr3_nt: TGTGCCAGCAGCTTAGGAGTGTCCTACAATGAGCAGTTCTTC

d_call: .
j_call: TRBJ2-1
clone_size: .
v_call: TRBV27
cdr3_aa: CASSLGVYNEQFF
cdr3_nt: TGTGCCAGCAGTTTGGGAGTATACAATGAGCAGTTCTTC

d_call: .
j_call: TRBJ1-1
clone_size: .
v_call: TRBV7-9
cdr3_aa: CASRGRTNTEAFF
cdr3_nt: TGTGCCAGCAGGGGCAGGACGAACACTGAAGCTTTCTTT

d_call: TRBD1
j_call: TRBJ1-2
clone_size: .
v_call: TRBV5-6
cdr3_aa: CASSLGGDRGKYGYTF
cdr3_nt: TGTGCCAGCAGCTTAGGGGGTGACAGGGGAAAATATGGCTACACCTTC

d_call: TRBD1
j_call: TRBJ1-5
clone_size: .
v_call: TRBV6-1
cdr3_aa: CASSGDRWAGNQPQHF
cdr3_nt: TGTGCCAGCAGTGGGGACAGGTGGGCGGGCAATCAGCCCCAGCATTTT

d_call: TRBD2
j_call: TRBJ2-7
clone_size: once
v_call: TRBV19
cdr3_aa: CASSITSAYSYEQYF
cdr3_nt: TGTGCCAGTAGTATAACTAGCGCCTACTCCTACGAGCAGTACTTC

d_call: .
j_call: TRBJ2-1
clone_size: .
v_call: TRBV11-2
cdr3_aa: CASSVGRGQNNEQFF
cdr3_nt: TGTGCCAGCAGCGTAGGGCGGGGACAAAACAATGAGCAGTTCTTC

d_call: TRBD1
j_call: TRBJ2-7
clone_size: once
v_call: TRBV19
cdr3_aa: CASRRDSGDYEQYF
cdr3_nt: TGTGCCAGTAGACGGGACAGTGGGGACTACGAGCAGTACTTC

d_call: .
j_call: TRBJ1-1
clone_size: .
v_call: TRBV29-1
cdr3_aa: CSAVGRGSNTEAFF
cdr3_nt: TGCAGCGCCGTTGGGCGGGGGTCGAACACTGAAGCTTTCTTT

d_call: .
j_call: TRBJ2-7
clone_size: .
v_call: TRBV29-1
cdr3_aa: CSVEIRSQSYEQYF
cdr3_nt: TGCAGCGTTGAAATCCGGAGCCAATCCTACGAGCAGTACTTC

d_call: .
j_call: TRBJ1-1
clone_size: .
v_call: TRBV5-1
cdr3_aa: CASSLQGGAEAFF
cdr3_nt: TGCGCCAGCAGCTTACAGGGTGGTGCTGAAGCTTTCTTT

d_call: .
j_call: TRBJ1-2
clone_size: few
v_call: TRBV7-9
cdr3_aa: CASSLPGEYGYTF
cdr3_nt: TGTGCCAGCAGCTTGCCGGGTGAATATGGCTACACCTTC

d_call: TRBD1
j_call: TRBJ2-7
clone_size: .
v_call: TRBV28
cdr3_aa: CASTGTGAYEQYF
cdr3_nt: TGTGCCAGCACCGGGACAGGGGCCTACGAGCAGTACTTC

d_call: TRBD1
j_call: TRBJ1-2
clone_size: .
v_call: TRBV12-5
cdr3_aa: CASGLVRTGGYIGGGYTF
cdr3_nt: TGTGCTAGTGGTTTGGTACGGACAGGGGGGTACATAGGTGGTGGCTACACCTTC

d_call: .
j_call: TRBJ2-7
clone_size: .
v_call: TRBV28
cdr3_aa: CASSLTPGGEQYF
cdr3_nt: TGTGCCAGCAGTTTAACTCCCGGGGGCGAGCAGTACTTC

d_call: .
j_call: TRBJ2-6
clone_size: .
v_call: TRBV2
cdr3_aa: CASSAYSGANVLTF
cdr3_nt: TGTGCCAGCAGTGCCTACTCTGGGGCCAACGTCCTGACTTTC

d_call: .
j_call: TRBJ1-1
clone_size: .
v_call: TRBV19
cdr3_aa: CASSIGPNTEAFF
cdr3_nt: TGTGCCAGTAGTATAGGGCCGAACACTGAAGCTTTCTTT

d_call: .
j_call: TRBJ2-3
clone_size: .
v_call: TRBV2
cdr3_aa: CASSESMDRTDTQYF
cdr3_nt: TGTGCCAGCAGTGAATCTATGGATCGCACAGATACGCAGTATTTT

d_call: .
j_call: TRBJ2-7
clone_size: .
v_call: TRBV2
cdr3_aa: CASGPGTDFYEQYF
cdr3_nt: TGTGCCAGCGGGCCCGGGACGGATTTCTACGAGCAGTACTTC

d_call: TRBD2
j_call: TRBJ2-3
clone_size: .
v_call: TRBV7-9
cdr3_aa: CASSLAPGWEGGRDTQYF
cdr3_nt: TGTGCCAGCAGCTTAGCACCCGGTTGGGAGGGAGGTAGAGATACGCAGTATTTT

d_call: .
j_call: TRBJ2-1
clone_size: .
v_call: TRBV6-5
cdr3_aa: CASRSSGGPLEQFF
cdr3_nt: TGTGCCAGCAGATCCTCCGGAGGGCCATTGGAGCAGTTCTTC

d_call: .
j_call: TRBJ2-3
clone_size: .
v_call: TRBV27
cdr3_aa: CASSPSEHSAQYF
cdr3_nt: TGTGCCAGCAGTCCAAGTGAGCACAGTGCGCAGTATTTT

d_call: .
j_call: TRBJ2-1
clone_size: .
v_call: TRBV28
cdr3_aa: CASSPWTSRSEQFF
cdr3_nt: TGTGCCAGCAGTCCATGGACTTCCAGGAGTGAGCAGTTCTTC

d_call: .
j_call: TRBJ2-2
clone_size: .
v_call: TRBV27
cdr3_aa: CASSLPGGKVPGELFF
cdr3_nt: TGTGCCAGCAGTCTGCCAGGCGGGAAGGTTCCCGGGGAGCTGTTTTTT

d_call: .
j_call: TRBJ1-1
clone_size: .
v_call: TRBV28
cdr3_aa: CASSAGTRNTEAFF
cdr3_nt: TGTGCCAGCAGTGCCGGGACACGGAACACTGAAGCTTTCTTT

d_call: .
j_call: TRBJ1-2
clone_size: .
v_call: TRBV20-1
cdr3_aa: CSADLNYGYTF
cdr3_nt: TGCAGTGCGGACCTTAACTATGGCTACACCTTC

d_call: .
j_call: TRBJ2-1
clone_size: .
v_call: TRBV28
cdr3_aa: CASSLSIPSSLLNEQFF
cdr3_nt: TGTGCCAGCAGTTTATCCATCCCTAGCTCCCTCTTGAATGAGCAGTTCTTC

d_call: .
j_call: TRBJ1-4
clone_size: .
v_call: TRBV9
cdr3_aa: CASSVEGLLTNEKLFF
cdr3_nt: TGTGCCAGCAGCGTAGAGGGGCTGTTAACTAATGAAAAACTGTTTTTT

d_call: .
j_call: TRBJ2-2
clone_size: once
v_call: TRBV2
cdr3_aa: CASSEDPLGTGELFF
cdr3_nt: TGTGCCAGCAGTGAAGACCCCTTGGGGACCGGGGAGCTGTTTTTT

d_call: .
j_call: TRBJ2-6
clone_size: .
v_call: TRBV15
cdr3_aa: CATSESMISGANVLTF
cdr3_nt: TGTGCCACCAGCGAATCCATGATATCTGGGGCCAACGTCCTGACTTTC

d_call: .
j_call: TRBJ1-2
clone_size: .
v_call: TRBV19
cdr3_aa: CASSIGTNYGYTF
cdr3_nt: TGTGCCAGTAGTATAGGAACAAACTATGGCTACACCTTC

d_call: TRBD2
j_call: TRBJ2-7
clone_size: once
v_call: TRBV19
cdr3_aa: CASSSAGLFYEQYF
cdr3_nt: TGTGCCAGTAGCTCAGCGGGGCTTTTCTACGAGCAGTACTTC

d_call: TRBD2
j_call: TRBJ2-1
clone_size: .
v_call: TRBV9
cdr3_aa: CASSLLPGLADNEQFF
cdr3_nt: TGTGCCAGCAGCCTCCTACCGGGACTAGCGGACAATGAGCAGTTCTTC

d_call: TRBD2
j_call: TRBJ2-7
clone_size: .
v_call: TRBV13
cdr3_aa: CASSLSDGGGAYEQYF
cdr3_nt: TGTGCCAGCAGCTTATCCGATGGCGGGGGAGCCTACGAGCAGTACTTC

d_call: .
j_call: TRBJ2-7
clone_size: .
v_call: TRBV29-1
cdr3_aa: CSVEDKTPYEQYF
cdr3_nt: TGCAGCGTTGAAGATAAGACACCATACGAGCAGTACTTC

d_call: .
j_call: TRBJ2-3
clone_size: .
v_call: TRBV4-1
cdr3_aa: CASSQLAAATDTQYF
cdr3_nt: TGCGCCAGCAGCCAATTAGCGGCAGCCACAGATACGCAGTATTTT

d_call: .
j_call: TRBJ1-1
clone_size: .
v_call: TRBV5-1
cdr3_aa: CASSLVVQGQNTEAFF
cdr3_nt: TGCGCCAGCAGCTTGGTCGTTCAGGGACAGAACACTGAAGCTTTCTTT

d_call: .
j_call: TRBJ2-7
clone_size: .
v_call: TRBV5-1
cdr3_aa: CASSLAKGSGLIAYEQYF
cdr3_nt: TGCGCCAGCAGCTTGGCCAAAGGGTCAGGGTTGATTGCCTACGAGCAGTACTTC

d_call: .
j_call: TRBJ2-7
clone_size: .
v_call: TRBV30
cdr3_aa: CAWGAGGLEQYF
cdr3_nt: TGTGCCTGGGGGGCCGGGGGCTTGGAGCAGTACTTC